This is a list of T cell receptor beta chains from one sample in a study of T cell changes during pregnancy in multiple sclerosis. TCRdb keeps only in-frame clones here, not all; method: immunoSEQ multiplex PCR. The sample has 90,000 to 130,000 clones; about 94% are singletons. The sample here was peripheral blood, taken in the third trimester of pregnancy. The receptor source for this set is a female donor with multiple sclerosis, enrolled in a pregnancy study. The CDR3 runs from the conserved cysteine through the conserved F or W. Each record gives: V gene, J gene, CDR3 protein.

TRBV10-1	TRBJ2-1	CASSESGGNEQFF
TRBV6-5	TRBJ1-6	CASSYTSQSPLHF
TRBV7-3	TRBJ1-1	CASRLNSLNTEAFF
TRBV5-1	TRBJ1-3	CASSQQLGQTIYF
TRBV9	TRBJ2-1	CASSVGAQSWTQSNEQFF
TRBV6-5	TRBJ2-3	CASRLGQSTDTQYF
TRBV19	TRBJ2-2	CASSPRQGSAGELFF
TRBV5-4	TRBJ2-3	CASSLERGGLSTDTQYF
TRBV19	TRBJ1-1	CASSPRQGATEAFF
TRBV7-2	TRBJ2-1	CASSPYTTGAYNEQFF
TRBV5-1	TRBJ1-3	CASRITGTGEPGNTIYF
TRBV20-1	TRBJ2-3	CSAGGTDTQYF
TRBV28	TRBJ1-4	CASSLWSQGYHEKLFF
TRBV5-1	TRBJ2-1	CASSPLTGAKYNEQFF
TRBV7-2	TRBJ2-2	CASSLDGGLPGELFF
TRBV30	TRBJ1-1	CAWSQTGGTEAFF
TRBV5-1	TRBJ2-5	CASSLASGAQETQYF
TRBV5-1	TRBJ1-1	CASSLGLQGGGTEAFF
TRBV6-6	TRBJ1-1	CASSYTAGAEAFF
TRBV10-3	TRBJ1-6	CAISLTTGTDNSPLHF
TRBV28	TRBJ2-1	CASSLRFRREGYNEQFF
TRBV11-2	TRBJ1-1	CASSLDRNTEAFF
TRBV7-3	TRBJ2-5	CASSLNTGPWETQYF
TRBV6-4	TRBJ1-1	CASSDYRGVAFF
TRBV9	TRBJ1-3	CASSPRQGRVDTIYF
TRBV9	TRBJ2-1	CASSAGTSRNNEQFF
TRBV9	TRBJ1-2	CASSTQGGYGYTF
TRBV27	TRBJ1-5	CASSTTRDRVQPQHF
TRBV19	TRBJ1-1	CASSVTANTEAFF
TRBV5-1	TRBJ2-2	CASSSNPPGRGEYTGELFF
TRBV27	TRBJ2-2	CASSGARTGELFF
TRBV5-1	TRBJ2-5	CASSLGTDQETQYF
TRBV6-1	TRBJ1-1	CASKKGTGTEAFF
TRBV9	TRBJ2-2	CASSSPWTGLNTGELFF
TRBV6-5	TRBJ1-1	CASSRGATEAFF
TRBV5-1	TRBJ1-1	CASSPGGPMNTEAFF
TRBV7-7	TRBJ2-2	CASSPRTGNTGELFF
TRBV7-7	TRBJ2-3	CASSLHAGITDTQYF
TRBV18	TRBJ1-1	CASSPRGSNTEAFF
TRBV2	TRBJ2-7	CASAIQRGSSYEQYF
TRBV6-1	TRBJ2-7	CATRSVWLSYEQYF
TRBV5-1	TRBJ2-3	CASSLDVAGNTDTQYF
TRBV27	TRBJ2-7	CASSPSTGYEQYF
TRBV5-4	TRBJ2-7	CASSPGTDRFYEQYF
TRBV19	TRBJ1-1	CASRADRTGTEAFF
TRBV4-2	TRBJ2-1	CASSQGTRIPNEQFF